This T cell receptor beta chain was sequenced during a study of regulatory T cells in long-lasting Graves disease. Time point described: newly diagnosed GD, antithyroid drugs for less than 3 months. The authors made the TCR library using RNA they extracted from PBMCs. V was pared by 3 bases and J by 3 bases, with 6 bases of the junction left unmatched. CDR3 length: 15 amino acids. Germline V gene data show CDR1 as SNHLY and CDR2 as FYNNEI. The TCR beta library used iRepertoire HTBI primers with Arm-PCR amplification of CDR3. TCRdb processed the multiplex PCR reads anew with MiXCR; each CDR3 protein has one entry. The sample lists more than 300,000 distinct CDR3 sequences; about 17% were seen once. Ten or more counts support this clonotype. The sample was also linked to a second study, of T cells in Graves' hyperthyroidism and ophthalmopathy.

The TCR comes from a woman aged 18-30 years with Graves disease. The chain combines TRBV2 with TRBJ2-3; 7 nucleotides align to TRBD2. Sequencing used peripheral blood mononuclear cells (PBMCs), obtained at new diagnosis, from a patient treated with antithyroid drugs. The DNA of the CDR3 is TGTGCCAGCAGTGATGGCGGGAGTCAGACAGATACGCAGTATTTT. It specifies CASSDGGSQTDTQYF.